This T cell receptor (beta chain) was found in a study of radiation and T cells in renal cell carcinoma. Study-level points and caveats: From baseline, blood top tumor clonotypes peaked at 2 weeks post-radiation. No pretreatment tumor biopsies were available for baseline clonotypes.

Germline V gene sequence: CDR1 SGDLS, CDR2 YYNGEE. Trimming left V 0 bases short and J 0 bases short, with 13 bases between. CDR3 size: 17 residues. There are a few counts of this clone. The antigen remains unidentified. Described treatment: 15 Gy SBRT to primary tumor, nephrectomy 4 weeks later. Nephrectomy followed 15 Gy stereotactic body radiation by 4 weeks. Sequencing was performed with immunoSEQ multiplex PCR; in TCRdb, only in-frame clones are kept and a portion is missing. The sample includes some 15,000 clones, 50% of them seen just once. This clonotype was obtained from a woman aged 55-69 years with renal cell carcinoma. The J gene is TRBJ1-3, the V gene TRBV9; the D gene is possibly TRBD1 (6 bases). This specimen consisted of tumor tissue, obtained from a patient whose treatment included radiotherapy and nephrectomy. The CDR3 nucleotides read TGTGCCAGCAGCGTAGCGGACAGTCGATCCTCTGGAAACACCATATATTTT. Translated, it gives CASSVADSRSSGNTIYF.